This paragraph covers one T cell receptor beta chain sequence. Its antigen is not known. With a J-beta primer mix and a sample-barcoded 5' primer, a second PCR ran 7 to 11 cycles. From the 5' RACE reads, TCRdb called clonotypes with MiXCR, one entry per CDR3 protein. The sample shows roughly 800,000 distinct CDR3 sequences, 58% of them seen only once. This entry belongs to a study of blood T cells in healthy people across ages. General observations from the study: The donors' CMV status was not determined, possibly confounding changes in expanded clonotypes. More naive CD4+ cells and higher diversity were found in long-lived than in aged donors.

CDR1 is MNHNY, CDR2 SVGAGI, per germline (reference sequence). With 5 bases removed from V and 4 bases from J, the gap between germline ends came to 17 bases. The CDR3 is made up of 15 amino acids. The origin of this receptor is a man aged 30 to 39 in good health. The chain employs TRBV6-6 and TRBJ1-2; maybe TRBD1 (6 bases). Sequenced sample: blood. The chain's CDR3 is CASSRFRGGGYGYTF. CDR3 coding DNA: TGTGCCAGCAGTCGATTCAGGGGAGGGGGCTATGGCTACACCTTC.